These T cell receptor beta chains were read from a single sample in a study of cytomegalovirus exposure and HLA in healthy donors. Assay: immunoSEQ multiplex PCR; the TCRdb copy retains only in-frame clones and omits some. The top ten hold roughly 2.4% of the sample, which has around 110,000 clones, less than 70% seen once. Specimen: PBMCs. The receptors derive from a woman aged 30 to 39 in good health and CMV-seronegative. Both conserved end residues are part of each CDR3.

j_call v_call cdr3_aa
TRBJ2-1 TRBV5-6 CASSLGSRTSAYNEQFF
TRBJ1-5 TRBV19 CASSISRGNNQPQHF
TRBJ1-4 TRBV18 CASSPPSGEKLFF
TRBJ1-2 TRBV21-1 CASSKTRTGGGFDGYTF
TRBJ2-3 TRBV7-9 CASSSLKAGEDTQYF
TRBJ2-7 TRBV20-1 CSAPNYEQYF
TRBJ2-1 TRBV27 CASSPTAVNSYNEQFF
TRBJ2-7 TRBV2 CASSRQGRIYEQYF
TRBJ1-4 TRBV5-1 CASSLAIGQTNEKLFF
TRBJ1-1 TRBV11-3 CASSRDRATEAFF
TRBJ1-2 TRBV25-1 CASSEGDREGTF
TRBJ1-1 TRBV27 CASSFTTGTGVPEAFF
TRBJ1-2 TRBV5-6 CASSLDRPNYGYTF
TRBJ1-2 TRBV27 CASSPDRANYGYTF
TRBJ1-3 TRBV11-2 CASSPPPGNTIYF
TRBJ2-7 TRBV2 CASSEDRGRYEQYF
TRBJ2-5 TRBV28 CASSLAGTSGLQETQYF
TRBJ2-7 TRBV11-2 CASSPIRGSYEQYF
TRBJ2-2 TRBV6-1 CASSELAGGNTGELFF
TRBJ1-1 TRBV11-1 CASSFIFEGKAFF
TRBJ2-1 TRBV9 CASSDPPSALLSEQFF
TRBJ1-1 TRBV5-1 CASRLGAMNTEAFF
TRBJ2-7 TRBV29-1 CSVEVLDRGFHEQYF
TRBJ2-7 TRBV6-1 CASSGHQGQGAIGIYEQYF
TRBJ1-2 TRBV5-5 CASSLGARGTNYGYTF
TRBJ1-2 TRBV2 CASSRGGRGYTF
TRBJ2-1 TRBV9 CASSVGLLNEQFF
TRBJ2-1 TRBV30 CAWQRTGGAYNEQFF
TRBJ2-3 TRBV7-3 CASSQGLAGGPDTQYF